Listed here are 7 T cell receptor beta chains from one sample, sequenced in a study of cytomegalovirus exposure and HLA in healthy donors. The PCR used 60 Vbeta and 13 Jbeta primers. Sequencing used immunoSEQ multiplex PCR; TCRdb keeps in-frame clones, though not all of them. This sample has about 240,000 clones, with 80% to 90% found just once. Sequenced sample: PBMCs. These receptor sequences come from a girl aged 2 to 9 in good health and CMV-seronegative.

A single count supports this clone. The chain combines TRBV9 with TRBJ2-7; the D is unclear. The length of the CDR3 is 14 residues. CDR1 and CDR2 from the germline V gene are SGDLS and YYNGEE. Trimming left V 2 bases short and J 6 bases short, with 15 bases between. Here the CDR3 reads CASSVTHGTGEQYF. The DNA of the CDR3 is TGTGCCAGCAGCGTTACTCATGGTACGGGCGAGCAGTACTTC.

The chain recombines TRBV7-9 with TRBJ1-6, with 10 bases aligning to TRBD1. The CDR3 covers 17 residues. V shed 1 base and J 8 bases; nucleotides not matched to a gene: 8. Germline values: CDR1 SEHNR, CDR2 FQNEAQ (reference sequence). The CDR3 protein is CASSLERLGQGDSPLHF. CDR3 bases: TGTGCCAGCAGCTTAGAAAGATTAGGACAGGGGGATTCACCCCTCCACTTT.

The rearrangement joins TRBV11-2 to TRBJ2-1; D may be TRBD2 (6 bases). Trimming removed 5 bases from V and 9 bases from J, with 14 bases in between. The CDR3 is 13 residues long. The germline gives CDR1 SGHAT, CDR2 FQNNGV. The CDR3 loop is CASSITAGGEQFF. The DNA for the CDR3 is TGTGCCAGCAGCATAACAGCCGGGGGTGAGCAGTTCTTC.

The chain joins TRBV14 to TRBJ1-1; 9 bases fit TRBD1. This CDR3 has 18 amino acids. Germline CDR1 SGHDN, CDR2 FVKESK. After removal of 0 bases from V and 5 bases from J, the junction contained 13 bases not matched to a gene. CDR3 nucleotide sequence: TGTGCCAGCAGCCAAGATAAGTTGGGGACAGGGAGACGGACTGAAGCTTTCTTT. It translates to CASSQDKLGTGRRTEAFF.

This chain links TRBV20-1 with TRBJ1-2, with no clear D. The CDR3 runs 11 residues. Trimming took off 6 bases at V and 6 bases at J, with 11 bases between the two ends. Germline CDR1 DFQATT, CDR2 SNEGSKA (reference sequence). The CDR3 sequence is CSAPPGDGYTF. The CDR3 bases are TGCAGTGCACCCCCCGGGGATGGCTACACCTTC.

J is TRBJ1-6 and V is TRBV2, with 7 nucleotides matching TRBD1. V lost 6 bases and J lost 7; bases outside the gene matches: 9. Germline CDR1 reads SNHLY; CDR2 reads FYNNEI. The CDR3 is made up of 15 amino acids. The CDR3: CASSDDRVLNSPLHF. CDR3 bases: TGTGCCAGCAGCGACGACAGGGTCTTGAATTCACCCCTCCACTTT. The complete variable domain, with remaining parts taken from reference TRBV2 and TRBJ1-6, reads EPEVTQTPSHQVTQMGQEVILRCVPISNHLYFYWYRQILGQKVEFLVSFYNNEISEKSEIFDDQFSVERPDGSNFTLKIRSTKLEDSAMYFCASSDDRVLNSPLHFGNGTRLTVT.

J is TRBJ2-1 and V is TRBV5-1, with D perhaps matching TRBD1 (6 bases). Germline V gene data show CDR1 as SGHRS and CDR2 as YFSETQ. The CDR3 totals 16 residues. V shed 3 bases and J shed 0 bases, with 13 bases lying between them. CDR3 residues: CASSSSTGSSYNEQFF. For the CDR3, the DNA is TGCGCCAGCAGCTCATCGACAGGCAGCTCCTACAATGAGCAGTTCTTC.